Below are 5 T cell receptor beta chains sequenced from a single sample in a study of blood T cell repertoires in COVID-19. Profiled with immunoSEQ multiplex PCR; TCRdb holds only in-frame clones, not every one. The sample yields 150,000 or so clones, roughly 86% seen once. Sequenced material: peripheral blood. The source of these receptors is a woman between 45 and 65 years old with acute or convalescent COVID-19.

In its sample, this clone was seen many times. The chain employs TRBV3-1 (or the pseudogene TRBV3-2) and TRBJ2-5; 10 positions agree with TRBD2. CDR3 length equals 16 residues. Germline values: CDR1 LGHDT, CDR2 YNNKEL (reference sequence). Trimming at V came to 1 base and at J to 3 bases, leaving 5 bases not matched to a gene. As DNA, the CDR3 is TGTGCCAGCAGCCAAGGGACTAGCGGAGGCGAAGAGACCCAGTACTTC. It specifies CASSQGTSGGEETQYF.

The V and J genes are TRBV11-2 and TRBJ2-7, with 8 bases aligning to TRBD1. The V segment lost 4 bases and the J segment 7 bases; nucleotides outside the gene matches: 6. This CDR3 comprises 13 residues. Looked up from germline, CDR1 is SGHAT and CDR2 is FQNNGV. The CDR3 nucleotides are TGTGCCAGCAGCTGGACAGGGTCTGGAGAGCAGTACTTC. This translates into CASSWTGSGEQYF.

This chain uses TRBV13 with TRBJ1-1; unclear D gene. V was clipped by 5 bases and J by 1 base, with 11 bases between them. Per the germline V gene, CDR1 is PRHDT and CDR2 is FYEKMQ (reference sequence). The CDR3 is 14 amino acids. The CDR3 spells CASSPVSQNTEAFF. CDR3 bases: TGTGCCAGCAGCCCCGTCAGTCAGAACACTGAAGCTTTCTTT.

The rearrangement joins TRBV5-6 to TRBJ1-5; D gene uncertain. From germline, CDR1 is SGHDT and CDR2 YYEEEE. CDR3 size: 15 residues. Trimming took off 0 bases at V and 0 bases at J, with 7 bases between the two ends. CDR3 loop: CASSLGRDSNQPQHF. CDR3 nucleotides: TGTGCCAGCAGCTTGGGGCGGGATAGCAATCAGCCCCAGCATTTT.

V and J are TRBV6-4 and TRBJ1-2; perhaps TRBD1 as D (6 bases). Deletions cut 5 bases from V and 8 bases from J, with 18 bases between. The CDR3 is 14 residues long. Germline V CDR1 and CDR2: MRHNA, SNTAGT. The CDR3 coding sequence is TGTGCCAGCAGTCCCGACAGGTTTGCTAGGGGCTACACCTTC. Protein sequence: CASSPDRFARGYTF.